This TCR beta chain was found in a study of blood T cell repertoires in COVID-19. Turning to the study itself: The United States, Italy and Spain supplied acute and convalescent COVID-19 samples. In each case, the material was cDNA or gDNA derived from T cells, B-cell-depleted T cells, or PBMCs.

Trimming removed 4 bases from V and 4 bases from J, with 10 bases in between. This CDR3 comprises 13 residues. Germline loops: CDR1 SGHDN, CDR2 FVKESK. Libraries were prepared by immunoSEQ multiplex PCR; TCRdb keeps only in-frame clonotypes and omits some of them. The sample lists about 140,000 clones, roughly 81% seen once, with roughly 9% in the top ten. Sequencing was done on a sample of peripheral blood. The gene calls are TRBV14 and TRBJ1-1, with D maybe TRBD1 (6 bases). This TCR was recovered from a woman between 45 and 65 years old with active or convalescent COVID-19. CDR3 bases: TGTGCCAGCAGCCCAGGGGTTTTCACTGAAGCTTTCTTT. It encodes CASSPGVFTEAFF.